The T cell receptor beta chain under discussion was sequenced for a study of Tregs in tolerant kidney transplant recipients. Whole-study findings and limits: The most relevant donor-specific Treg TCRbeta repertoire apparently came from expansion with activated donor B cells.

CD4+CD25+CD127- Tregs, CD4+CD25- non-Tregs, CD4 and CD8 cells were sorted. Using immunoSEQ multiplex PCR, the repertoire was profiled, and TCRdb retains in-frame clones only, with some absent. This sample has 240,000 or so clones; about 80% occur once, and the top ten carry less than 0.75%. Of note for this clone: No antigen is known for it.

V gave up 1 base and J gave up 2 bases; unmatched junction bases: 7. The germline CDR1 and CDR2 sequences are LNHDA and SQIVND (reference sequence). The length of the CDR3 is 16 residues. The material sequenced was CD4+ T cells from blood. The TCR originated in a human donor in good health. The rearrangement joins TRBV19 to TRBJ1-2; 7 nucleotides line up with TRBD1. CDR3 protein: CASSIAQDRVNYGYTF. DNA for the CDR3: TGTGCCAGTAGTATAGCCCAAGACAGGGTGAACTATGGCTACACCTTC.